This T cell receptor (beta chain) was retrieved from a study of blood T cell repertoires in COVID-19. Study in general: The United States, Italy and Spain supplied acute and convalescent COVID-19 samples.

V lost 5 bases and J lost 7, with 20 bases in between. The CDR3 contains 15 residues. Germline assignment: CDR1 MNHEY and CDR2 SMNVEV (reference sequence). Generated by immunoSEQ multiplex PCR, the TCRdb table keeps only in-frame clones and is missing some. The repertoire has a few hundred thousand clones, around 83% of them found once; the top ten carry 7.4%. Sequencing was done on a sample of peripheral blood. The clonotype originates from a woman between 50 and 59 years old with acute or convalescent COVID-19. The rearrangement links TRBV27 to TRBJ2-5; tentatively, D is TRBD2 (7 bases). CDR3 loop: CASSLMNGAGATQYF. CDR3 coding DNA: TGTGCCAGCAGTCTTATGAACGGGGCGGGGGCGACCCAGTACTTC.